This TCR beta chain is from a study of technical replicates of blood from a few donors. V shed 8 bases, J shed 4 bases, and the junction held 13 bases outside the gene matches. The length of the CDR3 is 15 residues. Per the germline V gene, CDR1 is MDHEN and CDR2 is SYDVKM. TCRdb's copy holds only in-frame clones and misses some; the assay was immunoSEQ multiplex PCR. The sample includes about 44,000 clones, around 96% of them seen just once. The TCR comes from a human donor in good health. Sequencing used T cells isolated from PBMCs. The chain has TRBV28 and TRBJ2-7, with 8 bases matching TRBD2. CDR3 sequence: CASLGRRTSSYEQYF. CDR3 in DNA: TGTGCCAGCTTAGGGAGGAGGACTAGCAGTTACGAGCAGTACTTC.